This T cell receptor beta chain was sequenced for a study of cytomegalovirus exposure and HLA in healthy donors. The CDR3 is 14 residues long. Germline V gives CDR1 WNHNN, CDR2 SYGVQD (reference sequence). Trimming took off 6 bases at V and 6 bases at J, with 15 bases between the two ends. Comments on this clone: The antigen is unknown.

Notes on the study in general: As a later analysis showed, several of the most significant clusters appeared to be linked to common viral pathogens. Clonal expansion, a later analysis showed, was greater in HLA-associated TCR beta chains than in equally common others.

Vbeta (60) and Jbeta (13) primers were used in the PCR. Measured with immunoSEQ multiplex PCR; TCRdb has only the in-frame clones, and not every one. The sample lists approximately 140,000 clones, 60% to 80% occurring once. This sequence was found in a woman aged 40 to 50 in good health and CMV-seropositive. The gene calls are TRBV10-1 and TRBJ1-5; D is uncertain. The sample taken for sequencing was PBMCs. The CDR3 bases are TGCGCCAGCAGCCCGGGCCCCGGAGGTCAGCCCCAGCATTTT. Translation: CASSPGPGGQPQHF.